Sequencing of this TCR beta chain was carried out in a study of T cell repertoires in aging, cancer and after chemotherapy. This CDR3 spans 14 amino acids. V lost 0 bases, J lost 10 bases, and 15 bases lay in between. Rearranged V-D-J TRB sequences were amplified with a mixed TRB-A/B primer pool. TCRdb re-called the multiplex PCR reads with MiXCR, one entry per CDR3 protein. In the table there are 10,000 to 15,000 distinct CDR3 sequences, about 28% of which are singletons. The template was genomic DNA from peripheral blood, not RNA. There are a few counts of this clonotype. Its antigen is currently unknown. Study results and caveats: Untreated cancer patients had significantly lower blood TCR diversity than age-matched healthy donors.

J is TRBJ1-1 and V is TRBV12-3 or TRBV12-4, with D hard to call. The sequence was obtained from a human donor in good health. The donor label of this sample is uncertain. Sequencing was performed on blood. The DNA for the CDR3 is TGTGCCAGCAGTTTAGCAGGTAGGGAACGAGTAGCTTTCTTT. This gives the protein CASSLAGRERVAFF.